The rows below give T cell receptor beta chains drawn from one sample of a study of shared clonotypes between healthy human individuals. TCRdb's table, derived via immunoSEQ multiplex PCR, lists solely in-frame clones and lacks some. Of 1.4 million to 1.5 million clones detected, roughly 96% appear once; the ten largest clones hold about 1%. Sequenced material: naive CD4+ T cells sorted from blood. The receptors stem from a man aged 25-45 years in good health. CDR3s include the opening cysteine and the closing phenylalanine or tryptophan. D genes are given only for firm matches. Some rows have no size entry. The others give once, few or many, or a class for an expanded clone.

V gene	J gene	D gene	clone size	CDR3 DNA	CDR3 protein
TRBV7-9	TRBJ1-3	NA	NA	TGTGCCAGCAGCCCGGAAGGGGCTGGAAACACCATATATTTT	CASSPEGAGNTIYF
TRBV11-2	TRBJ2-1	NA	NA	TGTGCCAGCAGCTTAGATAAGGGGACACAGTTCTTC	CASSLDKGTQFF
TRBV2	TRBJ1-2	NA	NA	TGTGCCAGCAGTGATTTGGGTAGGGTCGTGGCTGGCTACACCTTC	CASSDLGRVVAGYTF
TRBV14	TRBJ2-2	NA	NA	TGTGCCAGCAGCCTCCGGACTGGCGGAGGGGAGCTGTTTTTT	CASSLRTGGGELFF
TRBV6-5	TRBJ2-1	TRBD1	NA	TGTGCCAGCAGACCCCTGAAGGGGGCCGAGCAGTTCTTC	CASRPLKGAEQFF
TRBV18	TRBJ2-2	TRBD1	NA	TGTGCCAGCTCACCGGCCCCGCAGGGGGCTGGCGGGGAGCTGTTTTTT	CASSPAPQGAGGELFF
TRBV9	TRBJ2-7	NA	NA	TGTGCCAGCAGCGCCGGGACGGTCCCTTACGAGCAGTACTTC	CASSAGTVPYEQYF
TRBV5-6	TRBJ1-5	NA	NA	TGTGCCAGCAGCTTAATTACAGGAACTAATCAGCCCCAGCATTTT	CASSLITGTNQPQHF
TRBV6-5	TRBJ2-1	NA	NA	TGTGCCAGCAGTTACCTCCCAAACTTTTACAATGAGCAGTTCTTC	CASSYLPNFYNEQFF
TRBV7-2	TRBJ2-5	TRBD2	NA	TGTGCCAGCAGCCCCGAGGGTACTAGCGGTGAGACCCAGTACTTC	CASSPEGTSGETQYF
TRBV2	TRBJ2-2	TRBD1	NA	TGTGCCAGCAGTGTTCCGGGACAGGTGAACACCGGGGAGCTGTTTTTT	CASSVPGQVNTGELFF
TRBV29-1	TRBJ1-3	NA	NA	TGCAGCGGTGGCTTAGGAAACACCATATATTTT	CSGGLGNTIYF
TRBV28	TRBJ1-5	NA	NA	TGTGCCAGCAGTCCGCTGAATGTTGGTCCCCAGCATTTT	CASSPLNVGPQHF
TRBV19	TRBJ2-7	TRBD1	NA	TGTGCCAGTAGTATAGCCGGGACAGGGACCTACGAGCAGTACTTC	CASSIAGTGTYEQYF
TRBV4-3	TRBJ2-7	NA	NA	TGCGCCAGCAGCCAAGATTACCCGAAGTCCTACGAGCAGTACTTC	CASSQDYPKSYEQYF
TRBV4-1	TRBJ1-5	NA	NA	TGCGCCAGCAGCCAATCAGGGTTTCAGCCCCAGCATTTT	CASSQSGFQPQHF
TRBV7-2	TRBJ1-2	TRBD1	NA	TGTGCCAGCAGCTCAGGGGGGGGCGCAGACTATGGCTACACCTTC	CASSSGGGADYGYTF
TRBV11-2	TRBJ2-3	TRBD2	NA	TGTGCCAGCAGCCGACTAGCGCCTACAGATACGCAGTATTTT	CASSRLAPTDTQYF
TRBV28	TRBJ2-1	TRBD2	once	TGTGCCAGCAGAAATTCCGGGACTAGCGGGAGTTACAATGAGCAGTTCTTC	CASRNSGTSGSYNEQFF
TRBV19	TRBJ1-5	NA	NA	TGTGCCAGTAGTAGGTGGGCACAGGGCAATCAGCCCCAGCATTTT	CASSRWAQGNQPQHF
TRBV7-2	TRBJ1-2	NA	NA	TGTGCCAGCAGCTTAGCAAGAGCTCGAGGGGGCTACACCTTC	CASSLARARGGYTF
TRBV4-2	TRBJ2-7	TRBD2	NA	TGTGCCAGCAGCCAAGGGGTAGCGGGAGAAGACGAGCAGTACTTC	CASSQGVAGEDEQYF